The 29 T cell receptor beta chains in this list originate from one sample, sequenced in a study of T cell responses to AZD1222 COVID-19 vaccine. Here immunoSEQ multiplex PCR was the method, and the copy in TCRdb shows in-frame clones only, minus some. The data show 130,000 or so clones, over 75% seen once. The sample was peripheral blood, taken 28 days after the second AZD1222 dose. These receptors were taken from an adult who received the AZD1222 COVID-19 vaccine.

The gene calls are TRBV2 and TRBJ1-2; perhaps TRBD1 as D (6 bases). CDR1 and CDR2 from the germline V gene are SNHLY and FYNNEI. Trimming shortened V by 6 bases and J by 6 bases, and 20 bases separated the two germline ends. The CDR3 has 15 residues. The CDR3 nucleotides are TGTGCCAGCAGCGGCGCAGGGGCGACGGGGGATGGCTACACCTTC. Its translation: CASSGAGATGDGYTF.

DNA for the CDR3: TGTGCCAGCAGTTTTCGGGGAACTAATGAAAAACTGTTTTTT. Encoded protein: CASSFRGTNEKLFF. The chain couples TRBV28 to TRBJ1-4, with no clear D. The CDR3 is 14 residues long. Germline V gives CDR1 MDHEN, CDR2 SYDVKM. Trimming removed 3 bases at V and 1 base at J, with 6 bases between.

The chain links TRBV2 to TRBJ2-2; the match to TRBD1 covers 8 bases. The CDR3 has 15 residues. The germline gives CDR1 SNHLY, CDR2 FYNNEI. The V segment lost 6 bases and the J segment 6 bases; nucleotides outside the gene matches: 9. The CDR3: CASSRTQGASGELFF. CDR3 nucleotide sequence: TGTGCCAGCAGCCGGACCCAGGGGGCCTCCGGGGAGCTGTTTTTT.

The chain links TRBV2 to TRBJ1-1; no firm D call. Deletions cut 6 bases from V and 6 bases from J, with 5 bases between. Germline V gene sequence: CDR1 SNHLY, CDR2 FYNNEI. The CDR3 has 10 amino acids. The CDR3 DNA reads as TGTGCCAGCAGAGGGTCTGAAGCTTTCTTT. This codes for CASRGSEAFF.

This clone has a single count. V and J are TRBV19 and TRBJ1-2, with TRBD1 identical over 9 bases. The junction had 2 bases not matched to a gene; V was cut back by 9 bases and J by 3 bases. The CDR3 length is 12 residues. Germline V CDR1 and CDR2: LNHDA, SQIVND (reference sequence). The CDR3 nucleotides are TGTGCCAGCCGGGACAGGGACTATGGCTACACCTTC. Its translation is CASRDRDYGYTF.

The rearrangement uses TRBV4-3 and TRBJ1-2, with D possibly TRBD1 on 5 matching bases. The V end lost 1 base, the J end lost 10 bases, and 10 bases lay between the germline ends. From germline, CDR1 is LGHNA and CDR2 YSLEER. This CDR3 is 12 amino acids long. The CDR3 DNA reads TGCGCCAGCAGCCAAGGAGAGGGACTCTACACCTTC. It specifies CASSQGEGLYTF.

J is TRBJ1-2 and V is TRBV5-1; 8 positions match TRBD1. CDR1 SGHRS and CDR2 YFSETQ come from the germline V gene. The CDR3 is made up of 15 amino acids. V shed 4 bases and J 7 bases; nucleotides not matched to a gene: 12. The CDR3 coding sequence is TGCGCCAGCAGCGTGACGACAGGGGATCACTCTGGCTACACCTTC. Amino acids: CASSVTTGDHSGYTF.

This chain's CDR3 is CATSRDRYGYTF. Written as DNA, the CDR3 is TGTGCCACCAGCAGAGACAGATATGGCTACACCTTC. This chain links TRBV15 with TRBJ1-2; D is unclear. The CDR3 extends over 12 amino acids. Germline assignment: CDR1 LNHNV and CDR2 YYDKDF (reference sequence). Trimming cost V 0 bases and J 5 bases, with 4 bases left between them.

The rearrangement links TRBV3-1 (or the pseudogene TRBV3-2) to TRBJ2-4; a possible D gene is TRBD2 (6 bases). Trimming left V 0 bases short and J 9 bases short, with 6 bases between. CDR1 LGHDT and CDR2 YNNKEL come from the germline V gene (reference sequence). The CDR3 covers 12 residues. The CDR3 coding sequence is TGTGCCAGCAGCCAAGAGGGAGGCATTCAGTACTTC. Its protein product is CASSQEGGIQYF.

The rearrangement joins TRBV9 to TRBJ2-6; D is ambiguous. V was pared by 4 bases and J by 0 bases, with 17 bases between. Germline V CDR1 and CDR2: SGDLS, YYNGEE. This CDR3 region has 18 residues. CDR3 protein: CASSSSGRLGSGANVLTF. The CDR3 nucleotides read TGTGCCAGCAGCTCCTCAGGACGCCTCGGCTCTGGGGCCAACGTCCTGACTTTC.

The V call is TRBV5-1, the J call TRBJ2-1; D uncertain. The ends were cut back, 2 bases at V and 4 bases at J, with 10 bases in the middle. The CDR3 is 14 residues long. Germline-derived CDR1 and CDR2 are SGHRS and YFSETQ. The CDR3 DNA sequence: TGCGCCAGCAGCTTTGGTACAGCTTACAATGAGCAGTTCTTC. Translation gives CASSFGTAYNEQFF.

The chain has TRBV29-1 and TRBJ2-7, with 8 bases fitting TRBD1. After removal of 5 bases from V and 4 bases from J, the junction contained 4 bases not matched to a gene. From germline, CDR1 is SQVTM and CDR2 ANQGSEA. This CDR3 comprises 12 residues. The CDR3 here is CSVQGARYEQYF. CDR3 in DNA: TGCAGCGTTCAGGGGGCACGGTACGAGCAGTACTTC.

The chain's CDR3 is CASSLGGTGEASGAGDTF. The DNA of the CDR3 is TGTGCCAGCAGCTTGGGTGGGACAGGGGAGGCATCGGGGGCCGGTGACACCTTC. The chain uses TRBV5-6 and TRBJ1-2, with 10 bases identical to TRBD1. Trimming at V came to 0 bases and at J to 12 bases, leaving 20 bases not matched to a gene. The CDR3 runs to 18 residues. Germline V gives CDR1 SGHDT, CDR2 YYEEEE.

The count of this clone is one. The rearrangement uses TRBV9 and TRBJ1-5; no clear D gene. The V gene lost 4 bases and the J gene lost 7 bases, with 12 bases spanning the gap. Looked up from germline, CDR1 is SGDLS and CDR2 is YYNGEE. The length of the CDR3 is 13 residues. CDR3 sequence (DNA): TGTGCCAGCAGCACGACGGGTGGCCAGCCCCAGCATTTT. Its translation is CASSTTGGQPQHF.

This clone was detected only once. The chain employs TRBV5-8 and TRBJ2-5, with D unclear. Germline V gene data show CDR1 as SGHTS and CDR2 as YDEGEE. The CDR3 runs to 12 residues. Between the trimmed V and J ends, which lost 1 base and 6 bases, there was a span of 7 bases. Written as DNA, the CDR3 is TGTGCCAGCAGCTTGTATGTGAAGACCCAGTACTTC. Translation gives CASSLYVKTQYF.

The rearrangement uses TRBV18 and TRBJ1-6, with D maybe TRBD1 (5 bases). The CDR3 loop spans 15 amino acids. V was cut by 2 bases and J by 4 bases, with 9 bases left in between. The V gene's germline CDR1 is KGHSH and CDR2 LQKENI. CDR3: CASSPVGTYNSPLHF. In nucleotides, the CDR3 is TGTGCCAGCTCACCAGTGGGGACGTATAATTCACCCCTCCACTTT. Full variable domain (outside the CDR3, taken from reference TRBV18 and TRBJ1-6): NAGVMQNPRHLVRRRGQEARLRCSPMKGHSHVYWYRQLPEEGLKFMVYLQKENIIDESGMPKERFSAEFPKEGPSILRIQQVVRGDSAAYFCASSPVGTYNSPLHFGNGTRLTVT.

About this clone: Other DNA sequences in this sample translate to the same CDR3. The chain combines TRBV5-4 with TRBJ2-1; 7 nucleotides line up with TRBD1. With V trimmed by 4 bases and J by 0 bases, 4 bases remained unmatched. The germline V gene encodes CDR1 SGHNT and CDR2 YYREEE (reference sequence). The CDR3 totals 15 residues. The CDR3 nucleotides are TGTGCCAGCAGCAGCCCAGGGGGCTCCTACAATGAGCAGTTCTTC. Its translation is CASSSPGGSYNEQFF.

V and J are TRBV4-1 and TRBJ1-1, with 7 nucleotides matching TRBD1. V was clipped by 5 bases and J by 3 bases; unmatched bases: 15. The CDR3 extends over 17 amino acids. From germline, CDR1 is MGHRA and CDR2 YSYEKL. DNA for the CDR3: TGCGCCAGCAGCAACCAGCAACGACAGGGATCCCACACTGAAGCTTTCTTT. Translation gives CASSNQQRQGSHTEAFF.

The chain recombines TRBV7-9 with TRBJ1-6, with D possibly matching TRBD1 (6 bases). The CDR3 runs to 14 residues. CDR1 and CDR2 (germline): SEHNR, FQNEAQ (reference sequence). V was shortened by 1 base and J by 10 bases, with 11 bases between the two germline ends. The CDR3 here is CASSLGGRGSPLHF. The CDR3 nucleotides are TGTGCCAGCAGCTTAGGGGGTAGGGGGTCACCCCTCCACTTT. Filled out from reference TRBV7-9 and TRBJ1-6, the complete variable domain reads DTGVSQNPRHKITKRGQNVTFRCDPISEHNRLYWYRQTLGQGPEFLTYFQNEAQLEKSRLLSDRFSAERPKGSFSTLEIQRTEQGDSAMYLCASSLGGRGSPLHFGNGTRLTVT.

The rearrangement uses TRBV28 and TRBJ2-1, with D possibly TRBD1 on 6 matching bases. Germline V gene data show CDR1 as MDHEN and CDR2 as SYDVKM. This CDR3 has 14 residues. V was pared by 3 bases and J by 2 bases, with 8 bases between. DNA for the CDR3: TGTGCCAGCAGTTTTGGACAGACCTACAATGAGCAGTTCTTC. Its protein product is CASSFGQTYNEQFF.

The chain employs TRBV3-1 (or the pseudogene TRBV3-2) and TRBJ1-2; no firm D call. This CDR3 spans 12 amino acids. Trimming took off 4 bases at V and 6 bases at J, with 9 bases between the two ends. Germline loops: CDR1 LGHDT, CDR2 YNNKEL (reference sequence). The CDR3 protein is CASSLTGHGYTF. For the CDR3, the DNA is TGTGCCAGCAGCCTGACGGGTCATGGCTACACCTTC.

This clone is judged medium-sized (0.01 to 0.1%). The chain recombines TRBV19 with TRBJ1-2, with no clear D. The CDR3 covers 14 residues. CDR1 and CDR2 (germline): LNHDA, SQIVND (reference sequence). The V end was cut by 10 bases, the J end by 2 bases, with 17 bases between. DNA of the CDR3: TGTGCCACCAAGGGTAGGCAGGCGAACTATGGCTACACCTTC. Translation gives CATKGRQANYGYTF.

The chain links TRBV30 to TRBJ1-2, with a tentative D call TRBD1 (6 bases). The CDR3 totals 13 residues. Germline values: CDR1 GTSNPN, CDR2 SVGIG (reference sequence). The V end was cut by 2 bases, the J end by 7 bases, with 14 bases between. CDR3 nucleotide sequence: TGTGCCTGGAGTCCCCTAGACAGGATTGGCTACACCTTC. Encoded protein: CAWSPLDRIGYTF.

V gene TRBV3-1 (or the pseudogene TRBV3-2) combines with J gene TRBJ1-1; 7 bases align to TRBD1. The CDR3 covers 15 residues. The germline CDR1 and CDR2 sequences are LGHDT and YNNKEL (reference sequence). The J segment lost 5 bases and the V segment lost 1 base, leaving 7 bases of the junction unmatched. The CDR3 here is CASSQVPQQGTEAFF. DNA of the CDR3: TGTGCCAGCAGCCAAGTTCCCCAACAGGGGACTGAAGCTTTCTTT.

This chain links TRBV19 with TRBJ2-4; TRBD2 matches 9 bases. Germline lookup yields CDR1 LNHDA and CDR2 SQIVND (reference sequence). The CDR3 length is 15 residues. With 1 base clipped from V and 6 bases from J, the junction kept 4 bases outside the gene matches. As DNA, the CDR3 is TGTGCCAGTAGTATAGGACTAGCGGTCGGAAACATTCAGTACTTC. This codes for CASSIGLAVGNIQYF.

The rearrangement uses TRBV30 and TRBJ1-2; the D gene is possibly TRBD1 (5 bases). The CDR3 is 13 residues long. V was cut by 2 bases and J by 7 bases, with 14 bases left in between. Germline-derived CDR1 and CDR2 are GTSNPN and SVGIG (reference sequence). CDR3 bases: TGTGCCTGGAGTCCCGGGGGGATCTCTGGCTACACCTTC. Encoded protein: CAWSPGGISGYTF. Drawing the rest from reference TRBV30 and TRBJ1-2, the complete variable domain is SQTIHQWPATLVQPVGSPLSLECTVEGTSNPNLYWYRQAAGRGLQLLFYSVGIGQISSEVPQNLSASRPQDRQFILSSKKLLLSDSGFYLCAWSPGGISGYTFGSGTRLTVV.

This chain joins TRBV5-1 and TRBJ2-5; D is ambiguous. The CDR3 extends over 11 amino acids. Per the germline V gene, CDR1 is SGHRS and CDR2 is YFSETQ. The V and J ends lost 0 bases and 3 bases respectively, with 0 bases between them. The CDR3 nucleotides read TGCGCCAGCAGCTTGGAAGAGACCCAGTACTTC. The encoded protein is CASSLEETQYF.

The chain links TRBV11-2 to TRBJ2-5; 13 nucleotides line up with TRBD2. Unmatched junction bases numbered 3, after V lost 3 bases and J lost 5 bases. This CDR3 is 15 amino acids long. Germline V CDR1 and CDR2: SGHAT, FQNNGV. DNA for the CDR3: TGTGCCAGCAGCTTTACTAGCGGGGGGGCGGAGACCCAGTACTTC. Its protein is CASSFTSGGAETQYF.

The rearrangement joins TRBV19 to TRBJ1-2, with TRBD1 matching over 7 bases. Germline CDR1 is LNHDA and CDR2 is SQIVND (reference sequence). The CDR3 totals 13 residues. With V trimmed by 5 bases and J by 8 bases, 8 bases remained unmatched. CDR3 bases: TGTGCCAGTAGTCCGAGACAGGGAGGAGGCTACACCTTC. This gives the protein CASSPRQGGGYTF.